A selection of T cell receptor beta chains follows, all from one sample in a study of CD8+ T cells in alopecia areata. Profiling relied on immunoSEQ multiplex PCR, and the TCRdb table lists in-frame clones only, not all of them. The sample lists a few hundred thousand clones; about 62% were seen once. The sequencing here drew on CD4+ T cells sorted from blood, taken at week 52, from a patient treated with tofacitinib. Receptors were obtained from a human donor with alopecia areata. Both conserved end residues are part of each CDR3. A D gene is named only where the DNA matches it firmly. Expanded clones are given a class, and other clones once, few, many or no size at all.

clone_size: NA
v_call: TRBV25-1
d_call: TRBD2
j_call: TRBJ2-2
cdr3_nt: TGTGCCAGCAGTGAAACGGGAGGGGCCGGGGAGCTGTTTTTT
cdr3_aa: CASSETGGAGELFF

clone_size: NA
v_call: TRBV29-1
d_call: NA
j_call: TRBJ2-3
cdr3_nt: TGCAGCGTTGAAGGGACGGTGACTAGCACAGATACGCAGTATTTT
cdr3_aa: CSVEGTVTSTDTQYF

clone_size: NA
v_call: TRBV5-6
d_call: NA
j_call: TRBJ1-6
cdr3_nt: TGTGCCAGCAGTCCACCTCTTGGAGGGTCCGCCGGTTCACCCCTCCACTTT
cdr3_aa: CASSPPLGGSAGSPLHF

clone_size: few
v_call: TRBV30
d_call: TRBD1
j_call: TRBJ1-3
cdr3_nt: TGTGCCTGGAACAGGGGTACCGGAAACACCATATATTTT
cdr3_aa: CAWNRGTGNTIYF

clone_size: NA
v_call: TRBV4-2
d_call: NA
j_call: TRBJ2-3
cdr3_nt: TGTGCCAGCAGCAGGGGGGGGCAAAGCACAGATACGCAGTATTTT
cdr3_aa: CASSRGGQSTDTQYF

clone_size: NA
v_call: TRBV2
d_call: NA
j_call: TRBJ2-7
cdr3_nt: TGTGCCAGCTTCCACCGGCACGAGCAGTACTTC
cdr3_aa: CASFHRHEQYF

clone_size: few
v_call: TRBV7-9
d_call: NA
j_call: TRBJ1-5
cdr3_nt: TGTGCCAGCAGCAGAGGGGATCAGCCCCAGCATTTT
cdr3_aa: CASSRGDQPQHF

clone_size: NA
v_call: TRBV7-8
d_call: NA
j_call: TRBJ2-5
cdr3_nt: TGTGCCAGCAGCTTAAGGAATCGAAGGGAGACCCAGTACTTC
cdr3_aa: CASSLRNRRETQYF

clone_size: NA
v_call: TRBV6-5
d_call: NA
j_call: TRBJ2-1
cdr3_nt: TGTGCCAGCAAGGAAGTCGGAAAGGGCTACAATGAGCAGTTCTTC
cdr3_aa: CASKEVGKGYNEQFF

clone_size: few
v_call: TRBV29-1
d_call: NA
j_call: TRBJ1-1
cdr3_nt: TGCAGCGTTAGGGTGAACACTGAAGCTTTCTTT
cdr3_aa: CSVRVNTEAFF

clone_size: NA
v_call: TRBV2
d_call: NA
j_call: TRBJ2-1
cdr3_nt: TGTGCCACAGCATCCTCACTTAAGCAGTTCTTC
cdr3_aa: CATASSLKQFF

clone_size: few
v_call: TRBV6-1
d_call: NA
j_call: TRBJ2-7
cdr3_nt: TGTGCCAGCAGAGCCCGGTTCTACGAGCAGTACTTC
cdr3_aa: CASRARFYEQYF

clone_size: once
v_call: TRBV11-2
d_call: NA
j_call: TRBJ2-4
cdr3_nt: TGTGCCAGCAGAGCGCTCTTTGACATTCAGTACTTC
cdr3_aa: CASRALFDIQYF

clone_size: NA
v_call: TRBV4-1
d_call: NA
j_call: TRBJ1-4
cdr3_nt: TGCGCCAGCAGCACAGGCGGCAACAGGCGCGAGGGAAAACTGTTTTTT
cdr3_aa: CASSTGGNRREGKLFF

clone_size: NA
v_call: TRBV9
d_call: NA
j_call: TRBJ1-2
cdr3_nt: TGTGCCAGCAGTTCGTCGACTCGAGAAAGGAATGGCTACACCTTC
cdr3_aa: CASSSSTRERNGYTF

clone_size: NA
v_call: TRBV4-1
d_call: NA
j_call: TRBJ1-1
cdr3_nt: TGCGCCAGCAGCCAAGAGGGGTTAAACTTTGGGAACACTGAAGCTTTCTTT
cdr3_aa: CASSQEGLNFGNTEAFF

clone_size: few
v_call: TRBV30
d_call: NA
j_call: TRBJ2-6
cdr3_nt: TGTGCCTGGAGTGCCGGGGGCTCTGGGGCCAACGTCCTGACTTTC
cdr3_aa: CAWSAGGSGANVLTF

clone_size: NA
v_call: TRBV7-2
d_call: NA
j_call: TRBJ1-5
cdr3_nt: TGTGCCAGCAGCTTAGACCCGAATCAGCCCCAGCATTTT
cdr3_aa: CASSLDPNQPQHF

clone_size: few
v_call: TRBV29-1
d_call: NA
j_call: TRBJ2-1
cdr3_nt: TGCAGCGTTGAAAGAAGAAACAATGAGCAGTTCTTC
cdr3_aa: CSVERRNNEQFF

clone_size: NA
v_call: TRBV27
d_call: TRBD1
j_call: TRBJ2-5
cdr3_nt: TGTGCCAGCAGTCAGACAGGGCGCCAAGAGACCCAGTACTTC
cdr3_aa: CASSQTGRQETQYF

clone_size: NA
v_call: TRBV30
d_call: NA
j_call: TRBJ2-5
cdr3_nt: TGTGCCTGGAGTAACCCGGGACCAGGGGCGGAGACCCAGTACTTC
cdr3_aa: CAWSNPGPGAETQYF

clone_size: NA
v_call: TRBV7-2
d_call: NA
j_call: TRBJ2-3
cdr3_nt: TGTGCCAGCAGCTTAACAGGGACAACCATATCGCAGGATACGCAGTATTTT
cdr3_aa: CASSLTGTTISQDTQYF

clone_size: NA
v_call: TRBV29-1
d_call: TRBD2
j_call: TRBJ2-3
cdr3_nt: TGCAGCGTTGCCGGGACTAGCGGCACAGATACGCAGTATTTT
cdr3_aa: CSVAGTSGTDTQYF

clone_size: NA
v_call: TRBV6-5
d_call: NA
j_call: TRBJ2-6
cdr3_nt: TGTGCCAGCAGGCCTTTGGGTGGGGCCAACGTCCTGACTTTC
cdr3_aa: CASRPLGGANVLTF

clone_size: NA
v_call: TRBV5-1
d_call: NA
j_call: TRBJ1-6
cdr3_nt: TGCGCCAGCAGCTTCGGGGGGTCGGATTCACCCCTCCACTTT
cdr3_aa: CASSFGGSDSPLHF

clone_size: NA
v_call: TRBV5-1
d_call: TRBD2
j_call: TRBJ2-1
cdr3_nt: TGCGCCAGCAGCAGGAGCGGGGGCCTATTCTCCTACAATGAGCAGTTCTTC
cdr3_aa: CASSRSGGLFSYNEQFF

clone_size: NA
v_call: TRBV6-5
d_call: NA
j_call: TRBJ2-5
cdr3_nt: TGTGCCAGCAGTTGGGGAAGCGAGACCCAGTACTTC
cdr3_aa: CASSWGSETQYF

clone_size: NA
v_call: TRBV15
d_call: NA
j_call: TRBJ1-6
cdr3_nt: TGTGCCACCAGCGGTCCTGTGGGGAGAAATTCACCCCTCCACTTT
cdr3_aa: CATSGPVGRNSPLHF

clone_size: NA
v_call: TRBV5-6
d_call: TRBD1
j_call: TRBJ2-7
cdr3_nt: TGTGCCAGCAGCTCCCCGCGGGGACAGGGCACCTACGAGCAGTACTTC
cdr3_aa: CASSSPRGQGTYEQYF

clone_size: NA
v_call: TRBV30
d_call: NA
j_call: TRBJ1-4
cdr3_nt: TGTGCCTGGAGTGCTGGAGAAAAACTGTTTTTT
cdr3_aa: CAWSAGEKLFF

clone_size: NA
v_call: TRBV29-1
d_call: TRBD1
j_call: TRBJ2-2
cdr3_nt: TGCAGCGTAATGACAGGGCCAGGGCTGTTTTTT
cdr3_aa: CSVMTGPGLFF

clone_size: NA
v_call: TRBV25-1
d_call: NA
j_call: TRBJ2-1
cdr3_nt: TGTGCCAGCAGTGCCAAAGCTGAGCAGTTCTTC
cdr3_aa: CASSAKAEQFF

clone_size: few
v_call: TRBV7-9
d_call: NA
j_call: TRBJ2-3
cdr3_nt: TGTGCCAGCGCGGGACAACAGATTAGCACAGATACGCAGTATTTT
cdr3_aa: CASAGQQISTDTQYF

clone_size: NA
v_call: TRBV29-1
d_call: NA
j_call: TRBJ2-7
cdr3_nt: TGCAGCGTTGGGGACGCGGAATACGAGCAGTACTTC
cdr3_aa: CSVGDAEYEQYF

clone_size: NA
v_call: TRBV27
d_call: TRBD1
j_call: TRBJ1-6
cdr3_nt: TGTGCCAGCAGTGACAGGGGGCGGACCCTCCACTTT
cdr3_aa: CASSDRGRTLHF

clone_size: NA
v_call: TRBV5-1
d_call: NA
j_call: TRBJ2-2
cdr3_nt: TGCGCCAGCAGCTTAGGGACGAGGGACACCGGGGAGCTGTTTTTT
cdr3_aa: CASSLGTRDTGELFF

clone_size: NA
v_call: TRBV18
d_call: NA
j_call: TRBJ2-1
cdr3_nt: TGTGCCAGCTCACCAGGAGGGGGGCGACAATACAATGAGCAGTTCTTC
cdr3_aa: CASSPGGGRQYNEQFF

clone_size: NA
v_call: TRBV30
d_call: NA
j_call: TRBJ2-7
cdr3_nt: TGTGCCTGGAGTGTACGTCGCGACAGCTACGAGCAGTACTTC
cdr3_aa: CAWSVRRDSYEQYF

clone_size: NA
v_call: TRBV30
d_call: NA
j_call: TRBJ1-6
cdr3_nt: TGTGCCTGGAGATGGCAGGGAGGATCACCCCTCCACTTT
cdr3_aa: CAWRWQGGSPLHF

clone_size: NA
v_call: TRBV30
d_call: TRBD1
j_call: TRBJ1-2
cdr3_nt: TGTGCCTGGAGTCGACAGGGTATCGGAGGCTACACCTTC
cdr3_aa: CAWSRQGIGGYTF

clone_size: NA
v_call: TRBV4-2
d_call: TRBD1
j_call: TRBJ1-6
cdr3_nt: TGTGCCAGCAGTTCAGAAGGGGACAGGGGTTCACCCCTCCACTTT
cdr3_aa: CASSSEGDRGSPLHF

clone_size: few
v_call: TRBV16
d_call: NA
j_call: TRBJ1-2
cdr3_nt: TGTGCCAGCAGCCAATCTTACAGTTCGCCAGCTAACTATGGCTACACCTTC
cdr3_aa: CASSQSYSSPANYGYTF

clone_size: NA
v_call: TRBV6-5
d_call: TRBD1
j_call: TRBJ1-1
cdr3_nt: TGTGCCAGCAGTAGGACAGGGAACACTGAAGCTTTCTTT
cdr3_aa: CASSRTGNTEAFF

clone_size: NA
v_call: TRBV5-4
d_call: NA
j_call: TRBJ1-6
cdr3_nt: TGTGCCAGCAGATCTCAGGATAATTCACCCCTCCACTTT
cdr3_aa: CASRSQDNSPLHF

clone_size: few
v_call: TRBV5-6
d_call: NA
j_call: TRBJ2-1
cdr3_nt: TGTGCCAGCAGCGTCTTCCTCTACAATGAGCAGTTCTTC
cdr3_aa: CASSVFLYNEQFF

clone_size: NA
v_call: TRBV15
d_call: NA
j_call: TRBJ2-5
cdr3_nt: TGTGCCACCAGCAGAGAAGAGACCCAGTACTTC
cdr3_aa: CATSREETQYF

clone_size: few
v_call: TRBV4-2
d_call: NA
j_call: TRBJ2-2
cdr3_nt: TGTGCCAGCAGCCAAGCGGGGATCGCCGGGGAGCTGTTTTTT
cdr3_aa: CASSQAGIAGELFF

clone_size: NA
v_call: TRBV4-1
d_call: TRBD1
j_call: TRBJ1-2
cdr3_nt: TGCGCCAGCAGCCATGGGACAGGGTGGAATACTAACTATGGCTACACCTTC
cdr3_aa: CASSHGTGWNTNYGYTF

clone_size: NA
v_call: TRBV5-1
d_call: TRBD2
j_call: TRBJ2-1
cdr3_nt: TGCGCCAGCAGCTCTAGGCCCCCGGGGGGGTCGGACAATGAGCAGTTCTTC
cdr3_aa: CASSSRPPGGSDNEQFF

clone_size: NA
v_call: TRBV7-3
d_call: NA
j_call: TRBJ2-5
cdr3_nt: TGTGCCAGCAGCATAGGAAATGTTGAGACCCAGTACTTC
cdr3_aa: CASSIGNVETQYF

clone_size: NA
v_call: TRBV30
d_call: NA
j_call: TRBJ1-2
cdr3_nt: TGTGCCTGCGGGCGGGACGCCTACTATGGCTACACCTTC
cdr3_aa: CACGRDAYYGYTF

clone_size: NA
v_call: TRBV2
d_call: NA
j_call: TRBJ1-5
cdr3_nt: TGTGCCAGCAGGAAAGGTTTTAAGGGAAATCAGCCCCAGCATTTT
cdr3_aa: CASRKGFKGNQPQHF

clone_size: NA
v_call: TRBV30
d_call: NA
j_call: TRBJ2-5
cdr3_nt: TGTGCCTGGAGTCGGGGAGGAGAGACCCAGTACTTC
cdr3_aa: CAWSRGGETQYF

clone_size: NA
v_call: TRBV6-6
d_call: TRBD1
j_call: TRBJ1-6
cdr3_nt: TGTGCCAGCACGGCCGGGACAGGGGTTTCACCCCTCCACTTT
cdr3_aa: CASTAGTGVSPLHF

clone_size: NA
v_call: TRBV5-1
d_call: NA
j_call: TRBJ1-2
cdr3_nt: TGCGCCAGCAGCTCAGGACAGATCGGCTACACCTTC
cdr3_aa: CASSSGQIGYTF

clone_size: few
v_call: TRBV5-1
d_call: NA
j_call: TRBJ2-5
cdr3_nt: TGCGCCAGCAGTCCACAAGGGGGTCAAGAGACCCAGTACTTC
cdr3_aa: CASSPQGGQETQYF

clone_size: NA
v_call: TRBV29-1
d_call: NA
j_call: TRBJ1-2
cdr3_nt: TGCAGCGTTGCCCTGGACGGCCTCTATGGCTACACCTTC
cdr3_aa: CSVALDGLYGYTF

clone_size: NA
v_call: TRBV4-3
d_call: NA
j_call: TRBJ1-5
cdr3_nt: TGCGCCAGCAGCCTGCACAGGGATAGCAATCAGCCCCAGCATTTT
cdr3_aa: CASSLHRDSNQPQHF